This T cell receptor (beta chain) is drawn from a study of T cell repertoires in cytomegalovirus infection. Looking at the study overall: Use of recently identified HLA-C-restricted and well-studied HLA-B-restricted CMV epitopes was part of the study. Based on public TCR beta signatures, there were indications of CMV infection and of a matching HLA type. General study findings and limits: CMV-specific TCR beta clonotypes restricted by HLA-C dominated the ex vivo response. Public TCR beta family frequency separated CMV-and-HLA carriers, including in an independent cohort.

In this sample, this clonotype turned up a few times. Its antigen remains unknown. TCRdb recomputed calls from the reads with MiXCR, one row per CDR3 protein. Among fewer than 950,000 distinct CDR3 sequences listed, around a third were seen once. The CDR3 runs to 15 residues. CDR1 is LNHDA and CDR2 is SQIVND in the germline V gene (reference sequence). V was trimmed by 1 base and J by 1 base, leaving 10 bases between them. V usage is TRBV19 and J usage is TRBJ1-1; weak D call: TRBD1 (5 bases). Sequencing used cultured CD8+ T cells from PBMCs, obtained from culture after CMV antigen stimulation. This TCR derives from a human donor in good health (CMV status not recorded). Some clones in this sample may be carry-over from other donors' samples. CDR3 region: CASSIVPRGNTEAFF. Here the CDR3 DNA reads TGTGCCAGTAGTATAGTGCCGAGGGGGAACACTGAAGCTTTCTTT.